A selection of T cell receptor beta chains follows, all from one sample in a study of blood T cell repertoires in COVID-19. Repertoires were generated with immunoSEQ multiplex PCR, while TCRdb's copy carries only in-frame clones and drops some. The sample contains tens of thousands of clones, approximately 87% of which appear only once. The sequencing sample was made of peripheral blood. The receptors come from a human donor in a cohort sampled during active COVID-19. The CDR3 runs from the conserved cysteine through the conserved F or W. The D gene is left open where the match is weak. The size field is filled for only some rows; it gives once, few, many or a size class.

clone size: once
V gene: TRBV2
J gene: TRBJ2-5
D gene: .
CDR3 protein: CASSERVGQETQYF
CDR3 DNA: TGTGCCAGCAGTGAGCGGGTGGGTCAAGAGACCCAGTACTTC

clone size: .
V gene: TRBV6-5
J gene: TRBJ1-4
D gene: TRBD1
CDR3 protein: CASSYSGQGVRELFF
CDR3 DNA: TGTGCCAGCAGTTACTCGGGACAGGGAGTGCGGGAACTGTTTTTT

clone size: .
V gene: TRBV4-1
J gene: TRBJ1-2
D gene: .
CDR3 protein: CASSQDQGPYGYTF
CDR3 DNA: TGCGCCAGCAGCCAAGATCAGGGCCCCTATGGCTACACCTTC

clone size: .
V gene: TRBV4-3
J gene: TRBJ2-7
D gene: TRBD1
CDR3 protein: CASSPGTGGYEQYF
CDR3 DNA: TGCGCCAGCAGCCCTGGGACAGGGGGCTACGAGCAGTACTTC

clone size: few
V gene: TRBV30
J gene: TRBJ1-1
D gene: .
CDR3 protein: CAWSVQSSTEAFF
CDR3 DNA: TGTGCCTGGAGTGTACAGTCCAGTACCGAAGCTTTCTTT

clone size: .
V gene: TRBV24-1
J gene: TRBJ2-1
D gene: TRBD2
CDR3 protein: CATERGGGDEQFF
CDR3 DNA: TGTGCCACCGAGCGGGGGGGAGGGGATGAGCAGTTCTTC

clone size: .
V gene: TRBV30
J gene: TRBJ1-4
D gene: TRBD1
CDR3 protein: CAWSGTPSRTGPNEKLFF
CDR3 DNA: TGTGCCTGGAGTGGCACACCGTCCCGGACAGGTCCTAATGAAAAACTGTTTTTT

clone size: .
V gene: TRBV5-1
J gene: TRBJ2-7
D gene: .
CDR3 protein: CASSRQGLSYEQYF
CDR3 DNA: TGCGCCAGCAGCCGACAGGGACTTTCCTACGAGCAGTACTTC

clone size: .
V gene: TRBV30
J gene: TRBJ2-5
D gene: .
CDR3 protein: CAWSGVQETQYF
CDR3 DNA: TGTGCCTGGAGTGGAGTCCAAGAGACCCAGTACTTC

clone size: once
V gene: TRBV24-1
J gene: TRBJ1-1
D gene: TRBD1
CDR3 protein: CATSDGDRNTEAFF
CDR3 DNA: TGTGCCACCAGTGACGGGGACAGGAACACTGAAGCTTTCTTT

clone size: .
V gene: TRBV2
J gene: TRBJ1-2
D gene: .
CDR3 protein: CASSEAGGGYTF
CDR3 DNA: TGTGCCAGCAGTGAAGCGGGGGGTGGCTACACCTTC

clone size: .
V gene: TRBV21-1
J gene: TRBJ1-1
D gene: .
CDR3 protein: CASSKELGGNTEAFF
CDR3 DNA: TGTGCCAGCAGCAAAGAGTTGGGGGGGAACACTGAAGCTTTCTTT

clone size: .
V gene: TRBV5-1
J gene: TRBJ1-4
D gene: TRBD1
CDR3 protein: CASSLRDSGDEKLFF
CDR3 DNA: TGCGCCAGCAGCTTGAGGGACAGTGGGGATGAAAAACTGTTTTTT

clone size: .
V gene: TRBV27
J gene: TRBJ1-4
D gene: .
CDR3 protein: CASSLGQGATNEKLFF
CDR3 DNA: TGTGCCAGCAGTTTAGGGCAGGGCGCAACTAATGAAAAACTGTTTTTT

clone size: .
V gene: TRBV6-1
J gene: TRBJ1-6
D gene: TRBD1
CDR3 protein: CASSENPRGSYNSPLHF
CDR3 DNA: TGTGCCAGCAGTGAAAACCCCAGGGGGTCCTATAATTCACCCCTCCACTTT

clone size: .
V gene: TRBV27
J gene: TRBJ2-7
D gene: .
CDR3 protein: CASSRPGKYEQYF
CDR3 DNA: TGTGCCAGCAGTAGGCCAGGGAAGTACGAGCAGTACTTC

clone size: .
V gene: TRBV2
J gene: TRBJ1-5
D gene: .
CDR3 protein: CASSPEGTTNQPQHF
CDR3 DNA: TGTGCCAGCAGCCCCGAGGGGACAACAAATCAGCCCCAGCATTTT

clone size: .
V gene: TRBV28
J gene: TRBJ1-1
D gene: .
CDR3 protein: CASSPNGRGNTEAFF
CDR3 DNA: TGTGCCAGCAGCCCTAACGGACGGGGGAACACTGAAGCTTTCTTT

clone size: .
V gene: TRBV4-2
J gene: TRBJ1-1
D gene: .
CDR3 protein: CASSQEGGDKGTEAFF
CDR3 DNA: TGTGCCAGCAGCCAAGAGGGGGGAGATAAGGGCACTGAAGCTTTCTTT

clone size: .
V gene: TRBV7-2
J gene: TRBJ2-5
D gene: TRBD2
CDR3 protein: CASRSHITERGGLGQYF
CDR3 DNA: TGTGCCAGCAGGAGCCATATAACAGAGCGGGGGGGCCTAGGCCAGTACTTC